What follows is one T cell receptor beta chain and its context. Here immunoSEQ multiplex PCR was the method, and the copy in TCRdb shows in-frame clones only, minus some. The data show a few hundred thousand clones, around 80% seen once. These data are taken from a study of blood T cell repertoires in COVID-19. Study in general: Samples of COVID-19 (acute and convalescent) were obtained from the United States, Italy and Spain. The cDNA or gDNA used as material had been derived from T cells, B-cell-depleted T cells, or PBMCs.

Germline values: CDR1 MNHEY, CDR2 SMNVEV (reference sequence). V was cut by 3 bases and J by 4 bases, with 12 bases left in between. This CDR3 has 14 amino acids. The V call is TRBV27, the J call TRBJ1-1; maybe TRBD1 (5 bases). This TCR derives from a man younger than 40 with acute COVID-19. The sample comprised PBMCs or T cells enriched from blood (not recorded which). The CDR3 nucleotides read TGTGCCAGCAGTTTGGCAGGGTTTACCACTGAAGCTTTCTTT. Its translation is CASSLAGFTTEAFF.